This T cell receptor beta chain derives from a study of blood T cell repertoires in COVID-19. The wider study: Sites across the United States, Italy and Spain contributed samples from acute and convalescent COVID-19. T cells, B-cell-depleted T cells, or PBMCs supplied cDNA or gDNA.

In the authors' workflow: Reference gene primer amplification yielded estimated nucleated cell counts. The protocol was immunoSEQ multiplex PCR, while the TCRdb copy is restricted to in-frame clones and leaves out a portion. V and J calls and clone size follow that table, whereas D and trimming were derived from the DNA. The top ten hold about 15% of the sample, which has approximately 80,000 clones, around 76% seen once. The sequence was collected from a human donor in a cohort sampled during active COVID-19. Sequencing input: peripheral blood.

The DNA for the CDR3 is TGTGCCACCGGTAAGACTCTGAACACCGGGGAGCTGTTTTTT. It yields the protein CATGKTLNTGELFF. The chain recombines TRBV24-1 with TRBJ2-2; D unclear. The length of the CDR3 is 14 residues. Germline V CDR1 and CDR2: KGHDR, SFDVKD. V shed 9 bases and J shed 1 base, with 11 bases lying between them.